The clone carrying this TCR beta chain was observed at least ten times. The antigen remains undetermined. This beta chain appears as a stray read in a library generated for alpha chains; its size is not informative. This sample's time point: sample taken at primary tumor resection. MiXCR, run by TCRdb on the 5' RACE reads, gives a single entry per CDR3 protein. The repertoire holds fewer than 8,500 distinct CDR3 sequences, more than 7% seen once, with less than 5% in the top ten. The entry originates in a study of spatial heterogeneity in lung cancer. Regarding the study as a whole: Expanded alpha and beta TCR counts within tumors tracked tumor mutation counts. For tumor T cells, estimated coverage reached only about 7% (alpha) and around 13% (beta).

The junction had 9 bases not matched to a gene; V was cut back by 10 bases and J by 3 bases. CDR3 length: 13 residues. Germline-derived CDR1 and CDR2 are ENHRY and SYGVKD. The chain recombines TRBV10-3 with TRBJ2-7, with 7 bases matching TRBD2. This clonotype originated in a male donor with early-stage non-small cell lung cancer. The specimen comprised lung tumor tissue, sampled at surgery. The CDR3 DNA sequence: TGTGCCACCCAAGGCGGGAGTCACTACGAGCAGTACTTC. Its protein product is CATQGGSHYEQYF.